The clone carrying this TCR beta chain was recorded once. Profiling relied on immunoSEQ multiplex PCR, and the TCRdb table lists in-frame clones only, not all of them. This repertoire shows tens of thousands of clones, 87% found once; its top ten account for about 9.4%. This record belongs to a study of blood T cell repertoires in COVID-19. Trimming at V came to 3 bases and at J to 8 bases, leaving 7 bases not matched to a gene. This CDR3 contains 15 residues. Germline lookup yields CDR1 DFQATT and CDR2 SNEGSKA (reference sequence). The sequence was obtained from a man aged 80 or over with active COVID-19. Sequencing input: peripheral blood. The chain is built from TRBV20-1 and TRBJ2-2, with 12 bases fitting TRBD2. The CDR3 here is CSASSGTSGLGELFF. CDR3 DNA sequence: TGCAGTGCTAGTTCCGGGACTAGCGGGCTAGGGGAGCTGTTTTTT.